This T cell receptor beta chain was sequenced for a study of human T cells and chemical hapten exposure (dated by TCRdb to the early 2020s). For context, the study as a whole: For sensitization, 2% DPC in acetone was applied to a roughly 2 cm by roughly 2 cm area of upper inner arm skin. Throughout the study period of around 25 weeks, patients also received therapeutic DPC doses to the scalp every week. Patch testing was done on the upper back using Finn chambers containing 0.01% DPC, and results were scored after 6 days according to International Contact Dermatitis Research Group standards. The mostly female patient cohort included alopecia areata with under or over 50% scalp involvement, alopecia totalis and alopecia universalis. Libraries were pooled for sequencing, and per-sample TCR yields varied mainly because of small differences in library volumes within the pool. In alopecia patients, the study followed how the peripheral blood TCR repertoire changed in vivo over primary and secondary sensitization to diphenylcyclopropenone (DPC), a hapten. Blood was sampled from patients pre-sensitization (week 0) and at 2, 6 and about 24 weeks after DPC sensitization. Nearly 30 alopecia patients provided blood for TCR sequencing at one to four time points (pre-sensitization, 2, 6 and 24 weeks).

To prepare the library, RACE was applied. TCRdb lists the instrument as NextSeq 500. Library preparation attached unique molecular identifiers to individual cDNA molecules for quantitative, reproducible TCR counting. Both TCR alpha and TCR beta chains were sequenced from each blood RNA sample. Processing in the source paper ran as follows. The median number of TCRs per sample was 85,000 to 100,000, ranging from roughly 23,224 to 690,600. The Decombinator software suite was used to annotate the V, J and CDR3 of the TCR reads. To make PS versus PT1 abundance plots, every sample was subsampled to the same number of TCRs (28,000). TCRs were defined as expanded if absent before sensitization and observed at least eight times at the 2-week time point. Using fastp trimming at Q25 and MiXCR clonotype assembly, TCRdb reanalyzed the public sequencing data and kept in-frame beta chains. Rows are unified per CDR3 protein, each entry keeping the most common DNA and genes. TCRdb, not the authors, supplied the V and J calls. This sample is represented by over 100,000 distinct CDR3 sequences; roughly a tenth of them were singletons. Of the sample, about 3.4% falls within the top ten clones.

CDR1 and CDR2 were assigned from the germline V gene (reference sequence) as SGHNT and YYREEE. The CDR3 has 12 amino acids, counting the end cysteine and phenylalanine. Solely the CDR3 DNA is kept, with 36 bases framed from the first base. From V the trimming removes 1 base and from J it removes 9 bases, while the gene matches leave 3 bases of the junction unaccounted for. What the work shows at the level of the full study, not this receptor alone: Compared with pre-sensitization or healthy control sets, expanded TCRs formed significantly more large CDR3 similarity clusters, which is consistent with antigen-driven responses. The number of PT1 expanded TCRs positively correlated with patch test score, significant at thresholds 8, 16 and 32 but not 4. Repeated subsampling changed both the strength of the expansion versus patch-test correlation and the threshold at which that correlation became significant. No change with DPC sensitization was found in the number of TCRs above 1 in 1000 frequency, and no evidence of global repertoire structure alterations was found. Because every patient had alopecia, a presumed autoimmune disease, the patients' immune response might differ from that of healthy individuals.

Interpreted using the paper, the time point label stands for: patch test 2, 6 weeks after DPC sensitization. The treatment or condition label, read with the paper, signifies: therapeutic diphenylcyclopropenone sensitization with weekly scalp DPC. Blood at each patch-test visit was drawn before the patch test was applied. Patients were considered eligible if aged 18 to 70, diagnosed with alopecia and deemed suitable for DPC therapy, and patients were excluded if pregnant. Total RNA was isolated from unfractionated whole blood collected in Tempus Blood RNA tubes. In this sample, this clonotype turned up a few times. Its cognate antigen has yet to be identified. No per-base quality is available; no much larger clone lies one base away.

The sequencing used whole blood, collected in connection with sensitization to the hapten diphenylcyclopropenone (DPC). The sequence derives from a woman aged 40-49 years with alopecia areata. Some clones in this sample may be carry-over from other donors' samples. The chain employs TRBV5-4 and TRBJ1-2; 7 bases in between match TRBD1. CDR3 region: CASSLNRGSYTF. The nucleotides are TGTGCCAGCAGCTTGAACAGGGGTAGCTACACCTTC.